The 10 T cell receptor beta chains reported below all come from one sample, sequenced in a study of technical replicates of blood from a few donors (dated by TCRdb to about 2017). To prepare the library, the immunoSEQ multiplex PCR assay was applied. TCRdb obtained this table from immuneACCESS and retained in-frame rearrangements with V and J assigned. These tables miss some clones; where compared with another copy, unresolved V genes account for less than half of the shortfall, and the remainder is unexplained. This sample holds roughly 79,000 clones; 91% were observed only once. Around 0.34% of the sample comes from the top ten. Sequenced input: T cells isolated from PBMCs. These receptors were collected from a human donor in good health. Some clones in this sample may be carry-over from other donors' samples.

The chain couples TRBV7-9 to TRBJ1-1; 10 bases line up with TRBD1. Germline lookup yields CDR1 SEHNR and CDR2 FQNEAQ (reference sequence). V lost 6 bases to trimming and J lost 4 bases; unmatched junction nucleotides: 5. This CDR3 comprises 14 residues. The CDR3 region has the DNA TGTGCCAGCAGGACCAGACAGGGGGCCACTGAAGCTTTCTTT. It yields the protein CASRTRQGATEAFF.

V usage is TRBV9 and J usage is TRBJ2-3; the match to TRBD2 covers 9 bases. Trimming removed 3 bases from V and 0 bases from J; junction bases left unmatched: 5. Germline lookup yields CDR1 SGDLS and CDR2 YYNGEE. The CDR3 sequence is 16 residues long. DNA for the CDR3: TGTGCCAGCAGCGGAATAGCGGGGGCTAGCACAGATACGCAGTATTTT. Its protein product is CASSGIAGASTDTQYF.

This clone has just one count. The V call is TRBV2, the J call TRBJ2-2; unclear D gene. This CDR3 is built from 14 residues. V was cut by 5 bases and J by 1 base, with 8 bases left in between. Germline V gene data show CDR1 as SNHLY and CDR2 as FYNNEI. CDR3 sequence: CASSISRNTGELFF. CDR3 coding DNA: TGTGCCAGCAGTATTAGCCGGAACACCGGGGAGCTGTTTTTT.

The rearrangement uses TRBV6-1 and TRBJ1-5; 8 bases match TRBD1. The CDR3 totals 13 residues. Germline trimming cut 6 bases from V and 4 bases from J; bases unmatched to any gene: 2. Germline CDR1 reads MNHNS; CDR2 reads SASEGT. This CDR3 is CASRTGVNQPQHF. For the CDR3, the DNA is TGTGCCAGCAGGACAGGGGTGAATCAGCCCCAGCATTTT.

This chain uses TRBV18 with TRBJ2-5, with D perhaps matching TRBD1 (5 bases). Looked up from germline, CDR1 is KGHSH and CDR2 is LQKENI. V was pared by 3 bases and J by 6 bases, with 14 bases between. This CDR3 has 14 residues. The CDR3 sequence: CASSPRGAGKTQYF. The CDR3 region has the DNA TGTGCCAGCTCACCTCGTGGGGCAGGGAAGACCCAGTACTTC.

V and J are TRBV6-5 and TRBJ2-5; 8 nucleotides agree with TRBD2. Germline trimming cut 8 bases from V and 4 bases from J; bases unmatched to any gene: 12. The CDR3 is made up of 15 amino acids. CDR1 MNHEY and CDR2 SVGAGI come from the germline V gene. Here the CDR3 reads CASLLGGDATETQYF. The CDR3 nucleotides read TGTGCCAGCCTACTCGGGGGGGACGCAACAGAGACCCAGTACTTC.

The genes are TRBV5-1 and TRBJ2-2, with D possibly TRBD1 on 6 matching bases. Germline V lookup: CDR1 SGHRS, CDR2 YFSETQ. This CDR3 has 17 residues. Deletions cut 4 bases from V and 5 bases from J, with 21 bases between. The chain's CDR3 is CASSQTQGTQTTGELFF. The CDR3 nucleotides are TGCGCCAGCAGCCAGACACAGGGTACCCAAACTACCGGGGAGCTGTTTTTT.

In this sample, this clone turned up once. This sequence joins TRBV5-8 and TRBJ2-7; perhaps TRBD1 as D (6 bases). The CDR3 spans 14 residues. Trimming cost V 1 base and J 1 base, with 9 bases left between them. Germline V gene lookup returns CDR1 SGHTS and CDR2 YDEGEE. CDR3 in amino acids: CASSLSRGSYEQYF. The CDR3 coding sequence is TGTGCCAGCAGCTTGAGTAGGGGGTCCTACGAGCAGTACTTC.

The chain uses TRBV7-9 and TRBJ1-1; D is uncertain. CDR1 and CDR2 (germline): SEHNR, FQNEAQ (reference sequence). The CDR3 has 13 amino acids. Deletions cut 2 bases from V and 4 bases from J, with 8 bases between. This CDR3 reads CASSLLGSTEAFF. As DNA, the CDR3 is TGTGCCAGCAGCTTACTCGGGAGCACTGAAGCTTTCTTT.

The V gene is TRBV6-5, the J gene TRBJ2-5; the D gene is possibly TRBD1 (6 bases). Trimming stripped 7 bases from V and 3 bases from J, with 18 bases between. This CDR3 is built from 15 residues. Per the germline V gene, CDR1 is MNHEY and CDR2 is SVGAGI. The CDR3 loop is CASTKPGAGEETQYF. The CDR3 DNA is TGTGCCAGCACCAAACCTGGGGCAGGGGAAGAGACCCAGTACTTC.